A selection of T cell receptor beta chains follows, all from one sample in a study of blood T cell repertoires in COVID-19. The assay was immunoSEQ multiplex PCR, and TCRdb's table has in-frame clones only and misses some. The table has fewer than 70,000 clones, over 60% seen once; the top ten hold 15% to 20%. The sample comprised peripheral blood. All receptors come from a man aged 30-40 years with COVID-19, enrolled during active disease. The conserved cysteine and the conserved F or W are not part of the CDR3 here.

v_gene	j_gene	CDR3aa
TRBV11-2	TRBJ1-6	ASSLTGGRSSYNSPLH
TRBV15	TRBJ1-2	ATSRDRGLEDGYT
TRBV4-1	TRBJ1-6	ASSPPFSPLH
TRBV5-1	TRBJ1-1	ASSLAGRRTEAF
TRBV4-1	TRBJ1-2	ASSQDRDSHYGYT
TRBV2	TRBJ1-2	ASSAQGSYGYT
TRBV12-3/TRBV12-4	TRBJ1-2	ASSLHGYYGYT
TRBV11-3	TRBJ2-7	ASSLSDQDEQY
TRBV18	TRBJ1-1	ASSHGQGETTEAF
TRBV4-3	TRBJ2-7	ASSQDHSSSYEQY
TRBV28	TRBJ2-5	ASSLWRGPPETQY
TRBV3-1/TRBV3-2	TRBJ2-5	ASSDNFGFQETQY
TRBV19	TRBJ2-3	ASTPYGTSGTDTQY
TRBV6-6	TRBJ2-1	ASSYTGLAGANEQF
TRBV15	TRBJ1-6	ATSRNDRNSPLH
TRBV19	TRBJ1-2	ASSSGEGWYGYT
TRBV7-9	TRBJ2-1	ASSLALTGSRAPQEF
TRBV28	TRBJ2-1	ASSVTGGIENEQF
TRBV18	TRBJ2-3	ASSPPGGDTGQY
TRBV4-1	TRBJ1-5	ASSPREPSQPQH
TRBV5-5	TRBJ1-2	ASSLAPRGNYGYT
TRBV27	TRBJ2-1	ASRRGYNEQF
TRBV5-6	TRBJ2-5	ASSLFIGSEGETQY
TRBV9	TRBJ2-3	ASSVVGQGTDTQY
TRBV7-3	TRBJ2-1	ASSRPPGNEQF
TRBV4-1	TRBJ1-1	ASSQEALNTEAF
TRBV6-2/TRBV6-3	TRBJ2-7	ASSYSKTERNEQY
TRBV20-1	TRBJ2-7	SAQGTSGQY
TRBV3-1/TRBV3-2	TRBJ2-5	ASSQELRDRVETQY
TRBV4-2	TRBJ2-3	ASSQGLAGVWTDTQY
TRBV7-8	TRBJ1-3	ASSGRRTGGREGRTGNTIY
TRBV6-5	TRBJ2-1	ASSYSKGHEQF
TRBV2	TRBJ2-3	ASSNRGVAGDTQY
TRBV5-1	TRBJ1-2	ASSLVAGQTTGYT
TRBV10-3	TRBJ1-2	AIDSTNNYGYT
TRBV28	TRBJ1-2	ASSLPRTGADYGYT
TRBV25-1	TRBJ2-2	ASGALAGGPTGELF
TRBV5-6	TRBJ2-7	ASSHWRDRALYEQY
TRBV10-3	TRBJ2-7	ATTDRGWNEQY
TRBV25-1	TRBJ2-3	ASSESVLAGGNTDTQY
TRBV11-3	TRBJ2-2	ASSLGGSGTGELF
TRBV6-4	TRBJ1-4	ASSDCQAREKLF
TRBV24-1	TRBJ2-1	ATSDLSQAPGQGFNEQF
TRBV19	TRBJ2-1	ASSPAGGKDEQF
TRBV6-5	TRBJ2-7	ASSSTTDFYEQY
TRBV6-1	TRBJ2-7	ASSGGLAGEEY
TRBV25-1	TRBJ1-1	ASATDRNTEAF
TRBV3-1/TRBV3-2	TRBJ2-7	ASSHTTRGAYEQY
TRBV7-6	TRBJ2-1	ASSSAPGLAVREQF